Sequencing of this T cell receptor (beta chain) was carried out in a study of cytomegalovirus exposure and HLA in healthy donors. The study ran its PCR with 60 Vbeta and 13 Jbeta primers. Sequenced by immunoSEQ multiplex PCR; TCRdb stores in-frame clones only, minus some. The data contain tens of thousands of clones, roughly two thirds of them seen just once; the ten biggest clones take up 2% to 2.5%. Study-level results: The study flagged 150 to 200 TCR beta chains as cytomegalovirus-associated.

With regard to this clone: The antigen remains undetermined.

In germline, CDR1 is SGHTA, CDR2 FQGNSA. V was pared by 2 bases and J by 0 bases, with 5 bases between. The CDR3 is made up of 13 amino acids. This clonotype was sampled from a human donor in good health. Sequences were obtained from PBMCs. This chain connects TRBV7-2 to TRBJ2-7, with D hard to call. CDR3 DNA: TGTGCCAGCAGCTTACGGGTCTCCTACGAGCAGTACTTC. Translating gives CASSLRVSYEQYF.